The 15 T cell receptor beta chains given below trace back to one sample, sequenced in a study of cytomegalovirus exposure and HLA in healthy donors. The PCR had 60 Vbeta and 13 Jbeta primers. Profiled with immunoSEQ multiplex PCR; TCRdb holds only in-frame clones, not every one. The table shows over 150,000 clones, with roughly 70% occurring only once. The sample comprised PBMCs. The receptors were sampled from a male donor in good health and CMV-seronegative.

The gene calls are TRBV30 and TRBJ1-1; D is possibly TRBD1 (6 bases). Germline CDR1 reads GTSNPN; CDR2 reads SVGIG (reference sequence). The CDR3 is 11 amino acids. Trimming stripped 3 bases from V and 6 bases from J, with 8 bases between. The CDR3 loop reads CAWRQGAEAFF. CDR3 in DNA: TGTGCCTGGAGACAGGGCGCTGAAGCTTTCTTT.

This clone occurred once. The chain has TRBV4-2 and TRBJ2-4; 14 nucleotides agree with TRBD2. The CDR3 has 19 residues. From germline, CDR1 is LGHNA and CDR2 YNFKEQ. V lost 3 bases to trimming and J lost 0 bases; unmatched junction nucleotides: 7. DNA for the CDR3: TGTGCCAGCAGCCAGGATGGACTAGCGGGGGGATTAGCCAAAAACATTCAGTACTTC. Translated: CASSQDGLAGGLAKNIQYF.

The gene calls are TRBV28 and TRBJ1-4; D is ambiguous. Looked up from germline, CDR1 is MDHEN and CDR2 is SYDVKM. With 4 bases removed from V and 7 bases from J, the gap between germline ends came to 10 bases. The CDR3 has 13 amino acids. The CDR3: CASSSTSSEKLFF. The DNA for the CDR3 is TGTGCCAGCAGTTCCACATCTAGTGAAAAACTGTTTTTT.

The chain recombines TRBV28 with TRBJ2-7, with 10 bases that match TRBD2. CDR1 is MDHEN, CDR2 SYDVKM, per germline. V lost 6 bases to trimming and J lost 3 bases; unmatched junction nucleotides: 8. CDR3 length equals 15 residues. Written as DNA, the CDR3 is TGTGCCAGCAGAGAGCGGGAGGGCCGAGGCTACGAGCAGTACTTC. Encoded protein: CASREREGRGYEQYF. Full variable domain (remainder filled in from reference TRBV28 and TRBJ2-7): DVKVTQSSRYLVKRTGEKVFLECVQDMDHENMFWYRQDPGLGLRLIYFSYDVKMKEKGDIPEGYSVSREKKERFSLILESASTNQTSMYLCASREREGRGYEQYFGPGTRLTVT.

This clone was seen a few times. The chain uses TRBV30 and TRBJ2-1, with D possibly being TRBD2 (6 bases). The germline CDR1 and CDR2 sequences are GTSNPN and SVGIG (reference sequence). This CDR3 spans 14 amino acids. Trimming took off 1 base at V and 9 bases at J, with 16 bases between the two ends. The CDR3 sequence: CAWSARRRDGEQFF. CDR3 DNA: TGTGCCTGGAGTGCCCGAAGGAGGGACGGTGAGCAGTTCTTC.

This clone appeared a single time. The sample contains more than one DNA sequence encoding this CDR3. This chain uses TRBV9 with TRBJ1-5; D gene unclear. V was clipped by 0 bases and J by 0 bases, with 7 bases between them. The CDR3 loop spans 15 amino acids. Per the germline V gene, CDR1 is SGDLS and CDR2 is YYNGEE. The CDR3 nucleotides read TGTGCCAGCAGCGTAGGAGGATATAGCAATCAGCCCCAGCATTTT. Protein: CASSVGGYSNQPQHF.

This clone was seen more than once but under ten times. This sequence joins TRBV15 and TRBJ1-1, with 7 nucleotides matching TRBD1. The CDR3 loop spans 21 amino acids. J gave up 3 bases and V 0 bases, and 22 bases lay outside the gene matches. Germline-derived CDR1 and CDR2 are LNHNV and YYDKDF (reference sequence). For the CDR3, the DNA is TGTGCCACCAGCAGAGATTCTCCGACCATTGACAGGGCGCTTCAGTACACTGAAGCTTTCTTT. It encodes CATSRDSPTIDRALQYTEAFF.

The chain joins TRBV6-1 to TRBJ1-5; no clear D gene. V was cut by 4 bases and J by 1 base, with 17 bases left in between. The CDR3 is 17 residues long. Germline V gene sequence: CDR1 MNHNS, CDR2 SASEGT. CDR3 residues: CASSARRPERSNQPQHF. The CDR3 DNA reads as TGTGCCAGCAGTGCGAGAAGGCCGGAGAGGAGCAATCAGCCCCAGCATTTT.

The rearrangement joins TRBV5-4 to TRBJ1-1, with D perhaps matching TRBD1 (5 bases). The CDR3 has 12 residues. Trimming took 5 bases from V and 10 from J, leaving 15 bases between them. CDR1 and CDR2 from the germline V gene are SGHNT and YYREEE (reference sequence). The CDR3 DNA sequence: TGTGCCAGCAGTAAACCGGGACTCGGAGCTTTCTTT. Translated: CASSKPGLGAFF. The full variable domain, completed using reference TRBV5-4 and TRBJ1-1, is ETGVTQSPTHLIKTRGQQVTLRCSSQSGHNTVSWYQQALGQGPQFIFQYYREEENGRGNFPPRFSGLQFPNYSSELNVNALELDDSALYLCASSKPGLGAFFGQGTRLTVV.

The rearrangement links TRBV4-3 to TRBJ2-7; 7 bases line up with TRBD1. CDR3 length equals 15 residues. Germline V gene data show CDR1 as LGHNA and CDR2 as YSLEER. V was pared by 3 bases and J by 2 bases, with 7 bases of the junction left unmatched. The CDR3 DNA sequence: TGCGCCAGCAGCCAGGATAGACAGGGTACCTACGAGCAGTACTTC. Encoded protein: CASSQDRQGTYEQYF.

A few counts support this clone. V and J are TRBV30 and TRBJ1-2; D unresolved. V lost 2 bases and J lost 5, with 9 bases in between. Germline V gene sequence: CDR1 GTSNPN, CDR2 SVGIG (reference sequence). The CDR3 is 12 residues long. The CDR3 DNA follows: TGTGCCTGGAGTACCCGAGGGTATGGCTACACCTTC. Amino acids: CAWSTRGYGYTF. Full variable domain (outside the CDR3, taken from reference TRBV30 and TRBJ1-2): SQTIHQWPATLVQPVGSPLSLECTVEGTSNPNLYWYRQAAGRGLQLLFYSVGIGQISSEVPQNLSASRPQDRQFILSSKKLLLSDSGFYLCAWSTRGYGYTFGSGTRLTVV.

The chain employs TRBV5-1 and TRBJ2-3; 7 bases are a match to TRBD1. Germline V lookup: CDR1 SGHRS, CDR2 YFSETQ. The CDR3 runs to 15 residues. J lost 2 bases, V lost 4 bases, and 7 bases had no gene match. CDR3 sequence (DNA): TGCGCCAGCAGCCCCTGGACAGGCTACACAGATACGCAGTATTTT. It encodes CASSPWTGYTDTQYF.

This clone was found once. The chain employs TRBV5-4 and TRBJ2-7; 11 bases are a match to TRBD2. From germline, CDR1 is SGHNT and CDR2 YYREEE (reference sequence). This CDR3 has 15 residues. J lost 5 bases, V lost 5 bases, and 9 bases had no gene match. The CDR3 DNA follows: TGTGCCAGCAGGCAACTAGCGGGAGATATCAACGAGCAGTACTTC. The encoded protein is CASRQLAGDINEQYF. The full variable domain, rest sourced from reference TRBV5-4 and TRBJ2-7, is ETGVTQSPTHLIKTRGQQVTLRCSSQSGHNTVSWYQQALGQGPQFIFQYYREEENGRGNFPPRFSGLQFPNYSSELNVNALELDDSALYLCASRQLAGDINEQYFGPGTRLTVT.

This clone was observed a few times. The chain joins TRBV5-8 to TRBJ1-5; D unclear. Germline V lookup: CDR1 SGHTS, CDR2 YDEGEE. This CDR3 region has 14 residues. The ends were cut back, 0 bases at V and 4 bases at J, with 8 bases in the middle. The DNA for the CDR3 is TGTGCCAGCAGCTTGGCCGCAGGAAATCAGCCCCAGCATTTT. It specifies CASSLAAGNQPQHF.

The chain links TRBV6-5 to TRBJ1-2; 7 nucleotides line up with TRBD1. V shed 6 bases, J shed 5 bases, and the junction held 9 bases outside the gene matches. This CDR3 contains 14 residues. Germline assignment: CDR1 MNHEY and CDR2 SVGAGI. CDR3 region: CASRPDRRGYGYTF. The CDR3, as DNA: TGTGCCAGCAGACCGGACAGGCGGGGTTATGGCTACACCTTC.